This T cell receptor (beta chain) was observed in a study of OX40 agonist ivuxolimab in advanced cancers. About the study: Patients were given ivuxolimab, an antibody that agonizes OX40 (CD134). The group had a mean age of about 60 years, ranged from about 20 to 79, and was 80% to 85% male. General study points: Among T cells, CD8+ cells averaged more expanded clones than CD4+ cells.

Germline V gene sequence: CDR1 MNHEY, CDR2 SMNVEV (reference sequence). This CDR3 contains 12 residues. The V and J ends lost 4 bases and 6 bases respectively, with 10 bases between them. Profiled with immunoSEQ multiplex PCR; TCRdb holds only in-frame clones, not every one. The sample carries roughly 75,000 clones, about 93% recorded once. As to this clone: Antigen unknown.

The material sequenced was CD4+ or CD8+ T cells sorted from blood, taken in a trial of the OX40 agonist ivuxolimab. This TCR derives from an adult with an advanced solid tumor such as melanoma, head and neck, liver or kidney cancer. The chain carries TRBV27 and TRBJ2-7, with D possibly matching TRBD2 (5 bases). The CDR3 loop is CASSSRGAEQYF. The CDR3 nucleotides are TGTGCCAGCAGTTCCCGGGGTGCCGAGCAGTACTTC.